These 18 T cell receptor beta chains share one sample of origin, sequenced in a study of cytomegalovirus exposure and HLA in healthy donors. The data were produced by immunoSEQ multiplex PCR, yet TCRdb's version contains in-frame clones alone and is incomplete. Here the sample spans 250,000 to 300,000 clones, 80% to 90% being singletons. Input material: PBMCs. Receptors originate from a woman aged 18-29 years in good health and CMV-seronegative.

The V and J genes are TRBV5-1 and TRBJ1-1; TRBD1 matches at 7 bases. V dropped 0 bases and J dropped 4; count of bases not matched to a gene: 3. The germline V gene has CDR1 SGHRS and CDR2 YFSETQ. This CDR3 comprises 14 residues. In nucleotides, the CDR3 is TGCGCCAGCAGCTTGGGTGGGACAGCCACTGAAGCTTTCTTT. Encoded protein: CASSLGGTATEAFF.

This clone was picked up a small number of times. The rearrangement uses TRBV11-2 and TRBJ1-2; 9 bases match TRBD1. V was pared by 3 bases and J by 8 bases, with 7 bases of the junction left unmatched. CDR3 length: 14 amino acids. Germline loops: CDR1 SGHAT, CDR2 FQNNGV. In nucleotides, the CDR3 is TGTGCCAGCAGCTTCCGGGACAGGGAAGGAGGCTACACCTTC. Its protein is CASSFRDREGGYTF. The full variable domain, in which reference TRBV11-2 and TRBJ1-2 provide the parts outside the CDR3, is EAGVAQSPRYKIIEKRQSVAFWCNPISGHATLYWYQQILGQGPKLLIQFQNNGVVDDSQLPKDRFSAERLKGVDSTLKIQPAKLEDSAVYLCASSFRDREGGYTFGSGTRLTVV.

This clone was recorded a few times. The chain is built from TRBV10-2 and TRBJ1-5, with D tentatively TRBD1 (5 bases). Germline CDR1 WSHSY, CDR2 SAAADI. Between the trimmed V and J ends, which lost 0 bases and 4 bases, there was a span of 7 bases. This CDR3 is 14 amino acids long. For the CDR3, the DNA is TGCGCCAGCAGTGAGTCGCGGGGGAATCAGCCCCAGCATTTT. Translating it yields CASSESRGNQPQHF.

CDR3: CASSLVGSYNEQFF. CDR3 in DNA: TGTGCCAGCAGCTTAGTGGGCAGCTACAATGAGCAGTTCTTC. The rearrangement links TRBV7-2 to TRBJ2-1; D remains ambiguous. Between the trimmed V and J ends, which lost 1 base and 3 bases, there was a span of 7 bases. This CDR3 is built from 14 residues. Germline CDR1 is SGHTA and CDR2 is FQGNSA.

This chain joins TRBV5-1 and TRBJ1-1, with D perhaps TRBD1 (5 bases). The CDR3 runs 15 residues. Trimming pared 5 bases from V and 4 bases from J, leaving 18 bases between. Germline V gives CDR1 SGHRS, CDR2 YFSETQ. This chain's CDR3 is CASSWGGLQGTEAFF. DNA for the CDR3: TGCGCCAGCAGTTGGGGGGGTCTTCAGGGCACTGAAGCTTTCTTT.

This chain joins TRBV6-1 and TRBJ1-2; 12 positions match TRBD1. The CDR3 runs to 13 residues. Trimming at V came to 6 bases and at J to 6 bases, leaving 2 bases not matched to a gene. Germline CDR1 reads MNHNS; CDR2 reads SASEGT. The CDR3 sequence: CASSGTGGDGYTF. CDR3 coding DNA: TGTGCCAGCAGCGGGACAGGGGGCGATGGCTACACCTTC.

This clone was recorded only once. The chain carries TRBV30 and TRBJ2-6; the D is unclear. Trimming pared 4 bases from V and 0 bases from J, leaving 10 bases between. The CDR3 spans 15 residues. Germline lookup yields CDR1 GTSNPN and CDR2 SVGIG (reference sequence). CDR3 coding DNA: TGTGCCTGGACGATCGGGTACTCTGGGGCCAACGTCCTGACTTTC. Its protein is CAWTIGYSGANVLTF.

The V gene is TRBV6-6, the J gene TRBJ2-2; 10 bases fit TRBD2. This CDR3 contains 15 residues. Trimming took 5 bases from V and 7 from J; bases not matched to a gene: 7. Germline V gene lookup returns CDR1 MNHNY and CDR2 SVGAGI (reference sequence). CDR3 residues: CASSRNSGGNGELFF. CDR3 in DNA: TGTGCCAGCAGTCGTAATAGCGGGGGGAACGGGGAGCTGTTTTTT.

The rearrangement links TRBV11-2 to TRBJ2-7, with 10 bases fitting TRBD1. The CDR3 totals 14 residues. CDR1 SGHAT and CDR2 FQNNGV come from the germline V gene. The junction had 5 bases not matched to a gene; V was cut back by 5 bases and J by 4 bases. The CDR3: CASSGRDRGYEQYF. In DNA, the CDR3 is TGTGCCAGCAGCGGGCGGGACAGGGGTTACGAGCAGTACTTC.

This clone is a singleton in its sample. This chain joins TRBV5-1 and TRBJ2-3; perhaps TRBD2 as D (5 bases). The CDR3 extends over 16 amino acids. V shed 0 bases and J shed 3 bases, with 14 bases lying between them. Germline assignment: CDR1 SGHRS and CDR2 YFSETQ. As DNA, the CDR3 is TGCGCCAGCAGCTTGGTCTTTGCGGGTTGGACAGATACGCAGTATTTT. Residues: CASSLVFAGWTDTQYF.

A word on this clone: Additional DNA sequences in this sample encode the identical CDR3. The rearrangement uses TRBV5-1 and TRBJ1-1, with TRBD1 identical over 7 bases. Germline CDR1 reads SGHRS; CDR2 reads YFSETQ. Losses at the gene ends were 2 bases for V and 5 bases for J; bases not matched to a gene: 0. This CDR3 is built from 12 residues. Here the CDR3 DNA reads TGCGCCAGCAGCTTACAGGGGACTGAAGCTTTCTTT. Residues: CASSLQGTEAFF.

The CDR3: CASSEESGGLTYEQYF. The CDR3 DNA follows: TGTGCCAGCAGCGAGGAAAGCGGGGGGCTCACCTACGAGCAGTACTTC. The chain combines TRBV5-4 with TRBJ2-7; 9 bases match TRBD2. CDR1 and CDR2 (germline): SGHNT, YYREEE (reference sequence). The CDR3 sequence is 16 residues long. V gave up 4 bases and J gave up 2 bases; unmatched junction bases: 10.

The gene calls are TRBV27 and TRBJ2-7; 13 bases agree with TRBD2. The V gene's germline CDR1 is MNHEY and CDR2 SMNVEV (reference sequence). Trimming at V came to 7 bases and at J to 4 bases, leaving 4 bases not matched to a gene. The length of the CDR3 is 14 residues. CDR3 bases: TGTGCCAGCACCAGGACTAGCGGGAGATACGAGCAGTACTTC. Protein: CASTRTSGRYEQYF.

This clone was counted once. This chain links TRBV28 with TRBJ2-1; TRBD1 matches 9 bases. The CDR3 totals 15 residues. The J segment lost 5 bases and the V segment lost 6 bases, leaving 8 bases of the junction unmatched. The germline CDR1 and CDR2 sequences are MDHEN and SYDVKM. The CDR3: CASRAPGQGHNEQFF. CDR3 nucleotides: TGTGCCAGCAGAGCCCCGGGACAGGGCCACAATGAGCAGTTCTTC.

CDR3 nucleotide sequence: TGCGCCAGCAGCGCACCCGGGACTAGCGGGAGGTCCCTCCCCGAGCAGTTCTTC. Residues: CASSAPGTSGRSLPEQFF. V usage is TRBV5-1 and J usage is TRBJ2-1; 15 bases are shared with TRBD2. From germline, CDR1 is SGHRS and CDR2 YFSETQ. J gave up 10 bases and V 4 bases, and 15 bases lay outside the gene matches. The CDR3 loop spans 18 amino acids.

This sequence joins TRBV10-1 and TRBJ2-5; TRBD1 is a possible D gene (6 bases). V dropped 4 bases and J dropped 4 bases, with 10 bases sitting between them. The CDR3 runs to 13 residues. Germline CDR1 reads WNHNN; CDR2 reads SYGVQD (reference sequence). CDR3 nucleotides: TGCGCCAGCAGTGGTGCCAGGGGAGAGACCCAGTACTTC. Translated: CASSGARGETQYF.

This CDR3 is CASSQSGGARAGELFF. In DNA, the CDR3 is TGCGCCAGCAGTCAATCGGGCGGGGCCAGGGCCGGGGAGCTGTTTTTT. V is TRBV23-1 and J is TRBJ2-2; maybe TRBD2 (6 bases). TRBV23-1 is sorted into the ORF group, with uncertain function. Trimming took 0 bases from V and 6 from J, leaving 14 bases between them. The CDR3 has 16 residues.

The chain links TRBV4-3 to TRBJ1-5; TRBD1 matches at 8 bases. Unmatched junction bases numbered 6, after V lost 3 bases and J lost 5 bases. Per germline, CDR1 LGHNA and CDR2 YSLEER. CDR3 size: 15 residues. The CDR3 region is CASSQEAGGYQPQHF. In nucleotides, the CDR3 is TGCGCCAGCAGCCAGGAAGCAGGGGGCTATCAGCCCCAGCATTTT.